This TCR beta chain appears in the sequencing data of a study of T cell repertoires in cytomegalovirus infection. This clonotype was picked up many times. The CDR3 is 16 residues long. Germline V CDR1 and CDR2: MNHNY, SVGAGI (reference sequence). V lost 5 bases to trimming and J lost 4 bases, with 19 bases between them. TCRdb re-called the reads through MiXCR, storing one row per CDR3 protein. Of around 270,000 distinct CDR3 sequences in the sample, approximately 8.3% were seen once. This sequence joins TRBV6-6 and TRBJ2-3; D is uncertain. Sequencing was performed on PBMCs. This receptor was obtained from a human donor in good health (CMV status not recorded). Some clones in this sample may be carry-over from other donors' samples. The CDR3 sequence is CASSALLQILPDTQYF. The CDR3 DNA reads TGTGCCAGCAGTGCCCTGTTGCAAATTTTGCCAGATACGCAGTATTTT.